This T cell receptor beta chain was recorded in a study of cytotoxic CD8 clonotypes in ibrutinib-treated CLL. Broader study findings: On treatment, the uncommon public clonotypes contracted or remained stable. At progression, clonality fell back toward baseline after rising at ibrutinib response.

Worth noting for this clone: Its antigen is still unknown.

This table comes from immunoSEQ multiplex PCR, and its TCRdb copy is limited to in-frame clones, with some not included. Of tens of thousands of clones listed, 70% to 90% are singletons. Germline trimming cut 0 bases from V and 2 bases from J; bases unmatched to any gene: 5. Per germline, CDR1 SGHRS and CDR2 YFSETQ. There are 16 residues in the CDR3. The sample consisted of PBMCs, taken after 24 months of ibrutinib treatment. This chain connects TRBV5-1 to TRBJ1-1, with 9 positions matching TRBD1. The TCR originated in a human donor with chronic lymphocytic leukemia. CDR3 DNA: TGCGCCAGCAGCTTGGAAGGGACAGGGAGAAACACTGAAGCTTTCTTT. It is translated as CASSLEGTGRNTEAFF.